This TCR beta chain derives from a study of shared clonotypes between healthy human individuals. On the study more broadly: Researchers assigned three CD4 naive, three CD4 memory, two CD8 naive and one CD8 memory plate to each donor.

Measured with immunoSEQ multiplex PCR; TCRdb has only the in-frame clones, and not every one. Of roughly 1,100,000 clones in the sample, around 74% were seen once. This CDR3 has 12 amino acids. Germline CDR1 and CDR2: SGHTA and FQGNSA. Trimming stripped 5 bases from V and 4 bases from J, with 8 bases between. The rearrangement links TRBV7-2 to TRBJ1-2, with D possibly matching TRBD1 (5 bases). Sequencing was done on a sample of memory CD4+ T cells sorted from blood. Specified subset: CD45RA-negative fraction. The origin of this receptor is a man younger than 35 in good health. The CDR3 DNA sequence: TGTGCCAGCAGCCGCGACAGCTATGGCTACACCTTC. Translating it yields CASSRDSYGYTF. The full variable domain, rest sourced from reference TRBV7-2 and TRBJ1-2, is GAGVSQSPSNKVTEKGKDVELRCDPISGHTALYWYRQSLGQGLEFLIYFQGNSAPDKSGLPSDRFSAERTGGSVSTLTIQRTQQEDSAVYLCASSRDSYGYTFGSGTRLTVV.